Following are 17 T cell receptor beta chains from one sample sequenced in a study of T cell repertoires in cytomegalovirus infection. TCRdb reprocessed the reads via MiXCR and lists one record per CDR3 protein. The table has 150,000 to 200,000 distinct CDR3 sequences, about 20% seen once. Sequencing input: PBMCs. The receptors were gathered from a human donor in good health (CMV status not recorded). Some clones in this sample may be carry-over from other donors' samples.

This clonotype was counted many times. This chain's CDR3 is CASSGQRNTEAFF. In nucleotides, the CDR3 is TGTGCCAGCAGCGGACAGAGGAACACTGAAGCTTTCTTT. The chain couples TRBV7-2 to TRBJ1-1, with TRBD1 as a possible D gene (6 bases). The V end lost 5 bases, the J end lost 1 base, and 8 bases lay between the germline ends. CDR1 SGHTA and CDR2 FQGNSA come from the germline V gene. The CDR3 loop spans 13 amino acids.

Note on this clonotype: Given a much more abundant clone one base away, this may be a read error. The CDR3: CASCRQGAGEQYF. The CDR3, as DNA: TGTGCCAGCTGTCGTCAGGGGGCGGGGGAGCAGTACTTC. The V call is TRBV7-4, the J call TRBJ2-7, with 8 positions matching TRBD1. This CDR3 is built from 13 residues. J was trimmed by 7 bases and V by 8 bases; bases with no gene match: 10. Germline V gene lookup returns CDR1 SGHVT and CDR2 SQSDAQ.

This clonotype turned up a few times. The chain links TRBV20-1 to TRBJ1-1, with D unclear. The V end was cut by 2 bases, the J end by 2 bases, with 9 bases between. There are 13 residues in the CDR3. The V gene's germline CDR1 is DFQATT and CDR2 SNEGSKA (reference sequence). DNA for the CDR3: TGCAGTGCTAGACTGGGTACAAACACTGAAGCTTTCTTT. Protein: CSARLGTNTEAFF.

CDR3 sequence: CASSGDRVVFNYGYTF. CDR3 sequence (DNA): TGTGCCAGCAGTGGGGACAGGGTAGTATTTAACTATGGCTACACCTTC. This chain joins TRBV12-3 or TRBV12-4 and TRBJ1-2; 9 bases agree with TRBD1. The CDR3 covers 16 residues. The V and J ends lost 5 bases and 1 base, in that order; junction bases with no gene match: 8.

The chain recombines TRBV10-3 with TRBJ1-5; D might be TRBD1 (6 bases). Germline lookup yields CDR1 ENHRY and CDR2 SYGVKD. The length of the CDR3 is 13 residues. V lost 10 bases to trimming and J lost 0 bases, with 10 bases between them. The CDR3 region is CATGVSSNQPQHF. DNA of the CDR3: TGTGCCACAGGGGTCTCTAGCAATCAGCCCCAGCATTTT.

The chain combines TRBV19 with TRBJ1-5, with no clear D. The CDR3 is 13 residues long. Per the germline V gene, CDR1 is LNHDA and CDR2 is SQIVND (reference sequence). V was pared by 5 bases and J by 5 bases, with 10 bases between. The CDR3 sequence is CASSVGSDQPQHF. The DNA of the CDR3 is TGTGCCAGTAGTGTGGGCTCGGATCAGCCCCAGCATTTT.

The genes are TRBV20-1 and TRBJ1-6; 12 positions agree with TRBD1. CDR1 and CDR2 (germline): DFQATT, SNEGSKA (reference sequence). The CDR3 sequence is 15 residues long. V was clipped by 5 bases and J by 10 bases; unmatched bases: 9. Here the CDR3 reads CSAVPGQGASSPLHF. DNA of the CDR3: TGCAGTGCTGTCCCGGGACAGGGGGCCAGCTCACCCCTCCACTTT.

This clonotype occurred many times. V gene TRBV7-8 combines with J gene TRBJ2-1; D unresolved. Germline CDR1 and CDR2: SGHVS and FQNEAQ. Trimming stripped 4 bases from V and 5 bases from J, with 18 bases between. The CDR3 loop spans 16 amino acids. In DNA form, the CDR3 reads TGTGCCAGCAGCTCCGTATCGAGCATCCAGGACAATGAGCAGTTCTTC. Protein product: CASSSVSSIQDNEQFF. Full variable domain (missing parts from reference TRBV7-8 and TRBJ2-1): GAGVSQSPRYKVAKRGQDVALRCDPISGHVSLFWYQQALGQGPEFLTYFQNEAQLDKSGLPSDRFFAERPEGSVSTLKIQRTQQEDSAVYLCASSSVSSIQDNEQFFGPGTRLTVL.

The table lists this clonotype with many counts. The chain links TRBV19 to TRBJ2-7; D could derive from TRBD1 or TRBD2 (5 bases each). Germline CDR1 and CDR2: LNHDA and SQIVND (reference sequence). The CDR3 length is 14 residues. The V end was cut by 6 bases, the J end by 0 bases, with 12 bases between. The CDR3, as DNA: TGTGCCAGTAGCCGGGACGTAGGCTCCTACGAGCAGTACTTC. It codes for CASSRDVGSYEQYF.

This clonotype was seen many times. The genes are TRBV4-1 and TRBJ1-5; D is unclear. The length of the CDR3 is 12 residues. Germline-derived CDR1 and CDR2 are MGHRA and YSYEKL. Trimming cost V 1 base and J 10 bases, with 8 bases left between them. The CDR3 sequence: CASSQGAGPQHF. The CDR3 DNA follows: TGCGCCAGCAGCCAAGGAGCGGGACCCCAGCATTTT.

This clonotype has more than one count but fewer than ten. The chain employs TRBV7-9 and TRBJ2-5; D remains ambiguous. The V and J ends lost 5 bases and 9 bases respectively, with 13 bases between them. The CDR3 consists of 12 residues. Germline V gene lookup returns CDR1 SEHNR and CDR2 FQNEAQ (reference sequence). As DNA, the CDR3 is TGTGCCAGCAGCGAAATCCTAGGGCCCCAGTACTTC. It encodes CASSEILGPQYF.

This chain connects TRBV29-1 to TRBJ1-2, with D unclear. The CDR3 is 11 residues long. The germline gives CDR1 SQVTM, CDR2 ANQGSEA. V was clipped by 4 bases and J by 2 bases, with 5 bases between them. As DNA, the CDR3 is TGCAGCGTTGTTCAAAACTATGGCTACACCTTC. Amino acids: CSVVQNYGYTF.

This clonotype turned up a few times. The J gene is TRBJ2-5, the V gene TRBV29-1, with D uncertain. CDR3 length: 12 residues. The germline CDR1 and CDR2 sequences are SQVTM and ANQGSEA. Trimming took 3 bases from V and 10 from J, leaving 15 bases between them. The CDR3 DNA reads TGCAGCGTTGAGTCGGGCTCTCGTATCCAGTACTTC. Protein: CSVESGSRIQYF.

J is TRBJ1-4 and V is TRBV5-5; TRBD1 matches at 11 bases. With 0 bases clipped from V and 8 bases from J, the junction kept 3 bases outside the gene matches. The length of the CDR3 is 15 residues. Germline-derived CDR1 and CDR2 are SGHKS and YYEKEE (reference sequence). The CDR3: CASSLARTGGEKLFF. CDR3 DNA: TGTGCCAGCAGCTTGGCCCGGACAGGGGGCGAAAAACTGTTTTTT. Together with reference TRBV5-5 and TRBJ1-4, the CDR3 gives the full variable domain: DAGVTQSPTHLIKTRGQQVTLRCSPISGHKSVSWYQQVLGQGPQFIFQYYEKEERGRGNFPDRFSARQFPNYSSELNVNALLLGDSALYLCASSLARTGGEKLFFGSGTQLSVL.

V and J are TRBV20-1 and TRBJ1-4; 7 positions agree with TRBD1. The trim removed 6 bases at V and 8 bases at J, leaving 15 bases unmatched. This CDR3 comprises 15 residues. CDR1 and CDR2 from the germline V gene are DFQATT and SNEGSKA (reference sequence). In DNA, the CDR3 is TGCAGTGCGTCCCTGGGGGCAGGGGGTTCGGAAAAACTGTTTTTT. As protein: CSASLGAGGSEKLFF.

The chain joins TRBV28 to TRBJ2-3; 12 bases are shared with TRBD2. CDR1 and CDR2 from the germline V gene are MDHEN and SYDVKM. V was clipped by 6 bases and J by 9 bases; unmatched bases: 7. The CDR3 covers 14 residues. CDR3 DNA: TGTGCCAGCAGACCCGGACTAGCGGGGAAAACGCAGTATTTT. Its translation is CASRPGLAGKTQYF.

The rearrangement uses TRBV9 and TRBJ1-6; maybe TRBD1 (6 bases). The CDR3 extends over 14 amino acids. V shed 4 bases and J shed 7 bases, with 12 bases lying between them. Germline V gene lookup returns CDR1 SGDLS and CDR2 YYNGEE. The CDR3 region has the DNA TGTGCCAGCAGCCGTAGGGGGGGGAATTCACCCCTCCACTTT. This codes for CASSRRGGNSPLHF.